Listed here are 6 T cell receptor beta chains from one sample, sequenced in a study of shared clonotypes between healthy human individuals. Clones were read by immunoSEQ multiplex PCR, and TCRdb kept only the in-frame ones, dropping some. The sample holds 950,000 to 1,100,000 clones; about 76% are singletons and the top ten take about 1.5%. The sample comprised memory CD4+ T cells sorted from blood. Subset denoted: CD45RA-negative fraction. The receptors stem from a man younger than 30 in good health.

The chain uses TRBV4-1 and TRBJ2-2; 9 bases are a match to TRBD1. V lost 1 base to trimming and J lost 1 base; unmatched junction nucleotides: 4. The CDR3 consists of 17 residues. From germline, CDR1 is MGHRA and CDR2 YSYEKL. CDR3 DNA sequence: TGCGCCAGCAGCCAAGTAGGGACAGGGCGGAACACCGGGGAGCTGTTTTTT. Amino acids: CASSQVGTGRNTGELFF.

This clone has just one count. The genes are TRBV7-9 and TRBJ2-5; D gene unclear. The CDR3 is 15 residues long. Germline-derived CDR1 and CDR2 are SEHNR and FQNEAQ (reference sequence). V shed 0 bases and J shed 7 bases, with 15 bases lying between them. The CDR3 loop reads CASSLAGAPLGTQYF. The CDR3 DNA follows: TGTGCCAGCAGCTTAGCGGGCGCCCCTTTGGGGACCCAGTACTTC.

For this clone: In the same sample, other DNA sequences code for this CDR3. The rearrangement uses TRBV7-9 and TRBJ2-3, with 14 bases lining up with TRBD2. Per germline, CDR1 SEHNR and CDR2 FQNEAQ (reference sequence). V dropped 3 bases and J dropped 4; count of bases not matched to a gene: 3. The CDR3 runs 16 residues. The CDR3 DNA reads as TGTGCCAGCAGCTTGGGACTAGCGGGAGTAGCAGATACGCAGTATTTT. Protein: CASSLGLAGVADTQYF.

The chain is built from TRBV2 and TRBJ1-2; weak D call: TRBD1 (5 bases). Trimming left V 7 bases short and J 1 base short, with 7 bases between. From germline, CDR1 is SNHLY and CDR2 FYNNEI. CDR3 length: 12 residues. The CDR3 sequence is CASNRHNYGYTF. As DNA, the CDR3 is TGTGCCAGCAACAGGCATAACTATGGCTACACCTTC. Supplemented by reference TRBV2 and TRBJ1-2, the full variable domain reads EPEVTQTPSHQVTQMGQEVILRCVPISNHLYFYWYRQILGQKVEFLVSFYNNEISEKSEIFDDQFSVERPDGSNFTLKIRSTKLEDSAMYFCASNRHNYGYTFGSGTRLTVV.

The chain employs TRBV5-1 and TRBJ2-3; D unresolved. V shed 4 bases and J shed 1 base, with 4 bases lying between them. This CDR3 has 12 residues. From germline, CDR1 is SGHRS and CDR2 YFSETQ. The CDR3 sequence is CASSRGTDTQYF. In DNA, the CDR3 is TGCGCCAGCAGCCGGGGCACAGATACGCAGTATTTT.

A word on this clone: Within the sample, other DNA sequences also encode this same CDR3. This sequence joins TRBV28 and TRBJ2-4; 9 bases line up with TRBD1. The CDR3 is 15 amino acids. The germline CDR1 and CDR2 sequences are MDHEN and SYDVKM. The V gene end was trimmed by 6 bases and the J gene end by 0 bases; junction bases not matched to a gene: 3. Written as DNA, the CDR3 is TGTGCCAGCAGCCTACAGGGGGCAGCCAAAAACATTCAGTACTTC. Its translation: CASSLQGAAKNIQYF.